A selection of T cell receptor beta chains follows, all from one sample in a study of shared T cell receptors in the human thymus. Sequenced by immunoSEQ multiplex PCR; TCRdb stores in-frame clones only, minus some. The sample holds roughly 700,000 clones; roughly 90% are singletons and the top ten take approximately 0.01%. The data also belong to a second study, concerning human thymus T cells.

The specimen was thymocytes. All receptors come from a boy under two years old with a congenital heart defect. Both conserved end residues are part of each CDR3. Each record gives: J gene, clone size, D gene, V gene, CDR3 DNA, CDR3 protein. A D gene is named only where the DNA matches it firmly. Some rows have no size entry. The others give once, few or many, or a class for an expanded clone.

TRBJ1-5 | NA | NA | TRBV4-1 | TGCGCCTCCGCTGGGGGGGCGTATAGCAATCAGCCCCAGCATTTT | CASAGGAYSNQPQHF
TRBJ2-5 | NA | TRBD2 | TRBV6-5 | TGTGCCAGCAGTTACCGGACTAGCGGGATTTGGACCCAGTACTTC | CASSYRTSGIWTQYF
TRBJ1-5 | NA | NA | TRBV6-1 | TGTGCCAGCAAGGGGGGCAATCAGCCCCAGCATTTT | CASKGGNQPQHF
TRBJ2-4 | NA | NA | TRBV19 | TGTGCCAGTAGTATAAGCGGGCGGGGAGCCAAAAACATTCAGTACTTC | CASSISGRGAKNIQYF
TRBJ2-1 | NA | TRBD2 | TRBV4-2 | TGTGCCAGCAGCCACAGCGGGAGGGCAGCCCTCGGGCAGTTCTTC | CASSHSGRAALGQFF
TRBJ2-2 | NA | NA | TRBV7-9 | TGTGTCACCCGGGTAGCGGCGAACACCGGGGAGCTGTTTTTT | CVTRVAANTGELFF
TRBJ2-4 | NA | NA | TRBV18 | TGTGCCAGCTCACCGAAGGAGCGAGGAGCCAAAAACATTCAGTACTTC | CASSPKERGAKNIQYF
TRBJ2-6 | few | NA | TRBV4-3 | TGCGCCAGCAGCCAAGAACAGGGCGGCTGGGCCAACGTCCTGACTTTC | CASSQEQGGWANVLTF
TRBJ2-7 | once | TRBD2 | TRBV19 | TGTGCCAGTAGTCCTAGCGGTTCCTACGAGCAGTACTTC | CASSPSGSYEQYF
TRBJ2-7 | NA | NA | TRBV27 | TGTGCCAGCAGTGAGACTGAGTCCTACGAGCAGTACTTC | CASSETESYEQYF
TRBJ2-5 | NA | TRBD1 | TRBV19 | TGTGCCAGTAGTATTCGGACAGGGGGTGAAGAGACCCAGTACTTC | CASSIRTGGEETQYF
TRBJ2-3 | NA | NA | TRBV9 | TGTGCCAGCAGCCACGTAGACTCCCAAGATACGCAGTATTTT | CASSHVDSQDTQYF
TRBJ2-7 | NA | NA | TRBV11-3 | TGTGCCAGCAGCTTCGGGATCAGCTACGAGCAGTACTTC | CASSFGISYEQYF
TRBJ1-1 | NA | NA | TRBV28 | TGTGCCAGCAGACCGGACAGCCAGAACACTGAAGCTTTCTTT | CASRPDSQNTEAFF
TRBJ2-6 | few | TRBD1 | TRBV15 | TGTGCCACCAGCAGAGACCGGACAGGGTCTGGGGCCAACGTCCTGACTTTC | CATSRDRTGSGANVLTF
TRBJ2-2 | NA | NA | TRBV27 | TGTGCCAGCAGTTTATACGACGGCGGGGCTCACACCGGGGAGCTGTTTTTT | CASSLYDGGAHTGELFF
TRBJ2-2 | NA | TRBD2 | TRBV2 | TGTGCCAGCAGTCCCCGAGTGCCCGGACTAGCTGAGAACACCGGGGAGCTGTTTTTT | CASSPRVPGLAENTGELFF
TRBJ1-1 | NA | NA | TRBV2 | TGTGCCAGCAGGGAAAGGGGTAGGAACACTGAAGCTTTCTTT | CASRERGRNTEAFF
TRBJ2-2 | NA | TRBD2 | TRBV28 | TGTGCCAGCAGCACCGGGACTAGCAACACCGGGGAGCTGTTTTTT | CASSTGTSNTGELFF
TRBJ2-2 | NA | TRBD2 | TRBV7-2 | TGTGCTTCGAGGGCGGGAGAATCGAACACCGGGGAGCTGTTTTTT | CASRAGESNTGELFF
TRBJ2-3 | NA | TRBD2 | TRBV11-3 | TGTGCCAGCAGCCAAACGACTAGCGGGGTCACAGATACGCAGTATTTT | CASSQTTSGVTDTQYF
TRBJ2-1 | NA | NA | TRBV7-9 | TGTGCCAGCAGCTTAATCTTTCGGACTTTCCTTTACAATGAGCAGTTCTTC | CASSLIFRTFLYNEQFF
TRBJ2-7 | NA | NA | TRBV10-3 | TGTGCCATCAGGGCACTAGCAACGGACTACGAGCAGTACTTC | CAIRALATDYEQYF
TRBJ2-7 | NA | TRBD1 | TRBV11-2 | TGTGCCAGCAGCTTAGGGAACAGGGGTAGGTCCTACGAGCAGTACTTC | CASSLGNRGRSYEQYF
TRBJ2-7 | NA | NA | TRBV11-2 | TGTGCCAGCAGCTTAGACAGGGTTTCTACCTACGAGCAGTACTTC | CASSLDRVSTYEQYF
TRBJ1-5 | NA | NA | TRBV27 | TGTGCCAGCAGTTTAGAGGGATACAATCAGCCCCAGCATTTT | CASSLEGYNQPQHF
TRBJ1-1 | NA | TRBD1 | TRBV5-6 | TGTGCCAGCAGCTTGGCGAACAGGGGCGGGACTGAAGCTTTCTTT | CASSLANRGGTEAFF
TRBJ2-7 | NA | NA | TRBV28 | TGTGCCAGCAGTCCTTGGGTGGGGACACCTTACGAGCAGTACTTC | CASSPWVGTPYEQYF
TRBJ1-2 | NA | TRBD1 | TRBV6-1 | TGTGCCAGCAGTGGGGGGACAGACTATGGCTACACCTTC | CASSGGTDYGYTF
TRBJ1-1 | NA | TRBD1 | TRBV7-2 | TGTGCCAGCAGCTTAGGGCAGGGGGACACTGAAGCTTTCTTT | CASSLGQGDTEAFF